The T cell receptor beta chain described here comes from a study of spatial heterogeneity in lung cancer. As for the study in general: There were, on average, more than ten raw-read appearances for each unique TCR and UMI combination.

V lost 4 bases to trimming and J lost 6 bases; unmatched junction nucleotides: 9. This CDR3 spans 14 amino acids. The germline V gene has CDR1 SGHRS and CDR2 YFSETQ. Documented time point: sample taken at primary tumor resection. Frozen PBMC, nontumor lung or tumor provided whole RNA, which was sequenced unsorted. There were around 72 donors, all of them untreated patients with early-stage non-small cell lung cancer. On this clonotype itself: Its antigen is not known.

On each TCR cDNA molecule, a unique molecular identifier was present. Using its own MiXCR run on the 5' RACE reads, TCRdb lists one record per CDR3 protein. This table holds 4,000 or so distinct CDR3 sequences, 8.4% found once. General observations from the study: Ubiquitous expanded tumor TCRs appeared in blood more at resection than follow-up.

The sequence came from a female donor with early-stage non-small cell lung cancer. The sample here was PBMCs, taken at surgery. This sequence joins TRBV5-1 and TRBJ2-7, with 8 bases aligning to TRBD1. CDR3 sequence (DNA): TGCGCCAGCAGCCTCAGGGGGCAAGAGGCCGAGCAGTACTTC. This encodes CASSLRGQEAEQYF.